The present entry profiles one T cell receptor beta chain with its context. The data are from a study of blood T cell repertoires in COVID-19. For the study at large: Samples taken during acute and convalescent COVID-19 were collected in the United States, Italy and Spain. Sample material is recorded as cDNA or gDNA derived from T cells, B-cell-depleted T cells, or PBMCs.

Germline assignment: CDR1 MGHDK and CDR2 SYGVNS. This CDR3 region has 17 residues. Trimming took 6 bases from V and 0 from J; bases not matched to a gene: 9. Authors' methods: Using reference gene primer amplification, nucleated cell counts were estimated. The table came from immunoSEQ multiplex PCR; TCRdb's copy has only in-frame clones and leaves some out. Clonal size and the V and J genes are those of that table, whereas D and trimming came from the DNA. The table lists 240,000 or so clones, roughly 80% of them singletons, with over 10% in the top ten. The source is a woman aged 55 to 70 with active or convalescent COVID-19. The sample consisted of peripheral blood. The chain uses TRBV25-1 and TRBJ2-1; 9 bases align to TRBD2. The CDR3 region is CASSLTSGLSSYNEQFF. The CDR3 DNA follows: TGTGCCAGCAGCTTAACTAGCGGGCTAAGCTCCTACAATGAGCAGTTCTTC. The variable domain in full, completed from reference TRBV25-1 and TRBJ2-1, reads EADIYQTPRYLVIGTGKKITLECSQTMGHDKMYWYQQDPGMELHLIHYSYGVNSTEKGDLSSESTVSRIRTEHFPLTLESARPSHTSQYLCASSLTSGLSSYNEQFFGPGTRLTVL.